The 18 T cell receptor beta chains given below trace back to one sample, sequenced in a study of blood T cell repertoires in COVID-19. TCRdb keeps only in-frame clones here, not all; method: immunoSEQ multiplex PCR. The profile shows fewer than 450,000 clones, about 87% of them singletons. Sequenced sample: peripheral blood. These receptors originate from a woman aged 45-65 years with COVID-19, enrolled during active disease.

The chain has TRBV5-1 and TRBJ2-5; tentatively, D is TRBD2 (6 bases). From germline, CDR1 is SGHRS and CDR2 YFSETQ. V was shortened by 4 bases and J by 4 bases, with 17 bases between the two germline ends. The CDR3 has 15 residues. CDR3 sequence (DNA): TGCGCCAGCAGCATATCGCCCGGGAGCGGAGAGACCCAGTACTTC. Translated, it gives CASSISPGSGETQYF.

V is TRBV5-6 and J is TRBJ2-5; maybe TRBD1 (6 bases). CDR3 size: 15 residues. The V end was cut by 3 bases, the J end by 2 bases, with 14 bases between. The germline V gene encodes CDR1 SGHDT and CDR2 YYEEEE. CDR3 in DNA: TGTGCCAGCAGCTCCCATACAACAGGGCAAGAGACCCAGTACTTC. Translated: CASSSHTTGQETQYF.

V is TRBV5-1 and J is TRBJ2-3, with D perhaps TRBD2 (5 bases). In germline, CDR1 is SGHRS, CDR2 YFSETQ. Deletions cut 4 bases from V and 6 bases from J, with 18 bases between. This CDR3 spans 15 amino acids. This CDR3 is CASSPGRGIWDTQYF. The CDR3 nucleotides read TGCGCCAGCAGCCCCGGACGGGGAATTTGGGATACGCAGTATTTT. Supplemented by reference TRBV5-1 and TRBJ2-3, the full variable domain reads KAGVTQTPRYLIKTRGQQVTLSCSPISGHRSVSWYQQTPGQGLQFLFEYFSETQRNKGNFPGRFSGRQFSNSRSEMNVSTLELGDSALYLCASSPGRGIWDTQYFGPGTRLTVL.

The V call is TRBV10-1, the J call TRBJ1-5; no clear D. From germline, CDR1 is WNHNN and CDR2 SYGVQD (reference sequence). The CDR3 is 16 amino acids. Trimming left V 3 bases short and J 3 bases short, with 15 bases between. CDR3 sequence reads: CASSDPGAGYNQPQHF. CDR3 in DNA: TGCGCCAGCAGTGACCCGGGCGCGGGGTACAATCAGCCCCAGCATTTT.

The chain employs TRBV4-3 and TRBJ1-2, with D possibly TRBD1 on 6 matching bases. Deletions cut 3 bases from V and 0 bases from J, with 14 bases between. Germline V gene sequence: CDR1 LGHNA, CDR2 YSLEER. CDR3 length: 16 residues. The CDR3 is CASSQVETGSNYGYTF. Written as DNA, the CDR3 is TGCGCCAGCAGCCAGGTCGAGACAGGTTCTAACTATGGCTACACCTTC.

This CDR3 reads CASSLEGQGGQPQHF. CDR3 bases: TGCGCCAGCAGCTTGGAGGGACAGGGAGGTCAGCCCCAGCATTTT. The chain has TRBV5-1 and TRBJ1-5; TRBD1 agrees at 9 bases. Germline CDR1 SGHRS, CDR2 YFSETQ. The ends lost 0 bases at V and 6 bases at J; junction bases unmatched: 4. The CDR3 length is 15 residues.

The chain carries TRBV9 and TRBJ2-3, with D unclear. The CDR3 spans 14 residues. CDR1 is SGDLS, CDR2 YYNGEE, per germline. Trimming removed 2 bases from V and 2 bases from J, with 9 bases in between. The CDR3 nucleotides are TGTGCCAGCAGCGTTCGTACAGCCACAGATACGCAGTATTTT. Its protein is CASSVRTATDTQYF.

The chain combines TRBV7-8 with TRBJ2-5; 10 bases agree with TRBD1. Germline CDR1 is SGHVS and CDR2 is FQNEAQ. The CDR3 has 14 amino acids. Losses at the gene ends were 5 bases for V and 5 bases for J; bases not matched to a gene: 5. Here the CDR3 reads CASSARDRGETQYF. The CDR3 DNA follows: TGTGCCAGCAGCGCCCGGGACAGGGGCGAGACCCAGTACTTC.

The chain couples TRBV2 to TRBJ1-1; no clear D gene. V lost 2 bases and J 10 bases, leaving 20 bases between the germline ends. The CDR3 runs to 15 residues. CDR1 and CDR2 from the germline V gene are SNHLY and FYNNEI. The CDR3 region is CASSESPTYLEGAFF. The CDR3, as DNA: TGTGCCAGCAGTGAATCCCCGACTTATTTGGAGGGAGCTTTCTTT.

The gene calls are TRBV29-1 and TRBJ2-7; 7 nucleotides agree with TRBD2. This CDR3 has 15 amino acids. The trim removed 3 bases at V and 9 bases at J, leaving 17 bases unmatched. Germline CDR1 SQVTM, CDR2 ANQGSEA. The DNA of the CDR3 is TGCAGCGTTGACTCGGGGGGAATGTCCTACTCTGTGCAGTACTTC. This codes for CSVDSGGMSYSVQYF.

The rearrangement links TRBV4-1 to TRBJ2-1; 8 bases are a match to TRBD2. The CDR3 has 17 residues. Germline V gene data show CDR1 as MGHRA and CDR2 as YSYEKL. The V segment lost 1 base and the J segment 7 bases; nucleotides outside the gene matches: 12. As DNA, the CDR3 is TGCGCCAGCAGCCAAGGGGCCCTGTCGGGAGGGCATAATGAGCAGTTCTTC. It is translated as CASSQGALSGGHNEQFF.

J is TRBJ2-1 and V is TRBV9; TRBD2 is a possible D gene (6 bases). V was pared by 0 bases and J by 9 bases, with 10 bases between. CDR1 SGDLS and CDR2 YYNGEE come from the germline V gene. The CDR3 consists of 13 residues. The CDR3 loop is CASSVARLGEQFF. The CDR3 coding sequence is TGTGCCAGCAGCGTAGCTCGACTAGGTGAGCAGTTCTTC.

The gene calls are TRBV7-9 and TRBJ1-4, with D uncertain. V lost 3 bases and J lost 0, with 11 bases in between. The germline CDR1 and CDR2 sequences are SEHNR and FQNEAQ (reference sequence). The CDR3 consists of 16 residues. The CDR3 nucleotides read TGTGCCAGCAGCTTCCTAGCCCGGGCAACTAATGAAAAACTGTTTTTT. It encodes CASSFLARATNEKLFF.

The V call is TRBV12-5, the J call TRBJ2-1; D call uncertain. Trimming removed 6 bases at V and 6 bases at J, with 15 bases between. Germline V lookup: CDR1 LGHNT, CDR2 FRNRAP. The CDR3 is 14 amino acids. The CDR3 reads CASGTGSRGNEQFF. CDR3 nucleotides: TGTGCTAGTGGCACCGGGTCCCGTGGCAATGAGCAGTTCTTC.

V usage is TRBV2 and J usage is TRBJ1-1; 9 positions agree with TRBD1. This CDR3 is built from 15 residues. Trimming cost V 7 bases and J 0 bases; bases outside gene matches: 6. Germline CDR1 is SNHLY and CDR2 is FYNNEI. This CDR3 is CASKQGAWMNTEAFF. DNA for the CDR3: TGTGCCAGCAAACAGGGGGCGTGGATGAACACTGAAGCTTTCTTT.

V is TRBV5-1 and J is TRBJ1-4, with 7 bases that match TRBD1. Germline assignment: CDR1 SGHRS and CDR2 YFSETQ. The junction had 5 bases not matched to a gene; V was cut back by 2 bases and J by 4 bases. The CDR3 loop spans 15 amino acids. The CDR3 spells CASSFRDSLNEKLFF. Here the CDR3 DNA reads TGCGCCAGCAGCTTCCGGGACAGCCTTAATGAAAAACTGTTTTTT. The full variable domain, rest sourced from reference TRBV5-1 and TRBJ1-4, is KAGVTQTPRYLIKTRGQQVTLSCSPISGHRSVSWYQQTPGQGLQFLFEYFSETQRNKGNFPGRFSGRQFSNSRSEMNVSTLELGDSALYLCASSFRDSLNEKLFFGSGTQLSVL.

The CDR3 DNA reads TGTGCCAGCAGTGAAGAAGGGGTACCCATGAACACTGAAGCTTTCTTT. Its protein product is CASSEEGVPMNTEAFF. The chain combines TRBV2 with TRBJ1-1, with D maybe TRBD1 (5 bases). V lost 1 base, J lost 0 bases, and 12 bases lay in between. The germline V gene has CDR1 SNHLY and CDR2 FYNNEI. CDR3 length equals 16 residues.

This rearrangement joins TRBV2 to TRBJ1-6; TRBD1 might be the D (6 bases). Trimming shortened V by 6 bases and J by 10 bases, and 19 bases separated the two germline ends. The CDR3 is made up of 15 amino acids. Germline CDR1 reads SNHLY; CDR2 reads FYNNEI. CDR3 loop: CASSQGGGIASPLHF. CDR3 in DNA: TGTGCCAGCAGCCAGGGAGGGGGGATAGCGTCACCCCTCCACTTT.